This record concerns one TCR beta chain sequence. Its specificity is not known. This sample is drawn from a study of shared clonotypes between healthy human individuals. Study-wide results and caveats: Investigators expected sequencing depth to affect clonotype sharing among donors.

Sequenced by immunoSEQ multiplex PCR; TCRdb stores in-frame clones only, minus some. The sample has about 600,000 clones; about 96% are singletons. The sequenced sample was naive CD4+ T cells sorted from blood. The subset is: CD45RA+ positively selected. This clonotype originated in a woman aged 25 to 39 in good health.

CDR3 protein: CASSPRQGANSYNEQFF. The CDR3 coding sequence is TGTGCCAGCAGTCCGCGACAGGGGGCGAACTCCTACAATGAGCAGTTCTTC. The rearrangement uses TRBV27 and TRBJ2-1; TRBD1 aligns across 10 bases. V shed 5 bases, J shed 0 bases, and the junction held 7 bases outside the gene matches. Germline CDR1 MNHEY, CDR2 SMNVEV (reference sequence). CDR3 length: 17 residues.